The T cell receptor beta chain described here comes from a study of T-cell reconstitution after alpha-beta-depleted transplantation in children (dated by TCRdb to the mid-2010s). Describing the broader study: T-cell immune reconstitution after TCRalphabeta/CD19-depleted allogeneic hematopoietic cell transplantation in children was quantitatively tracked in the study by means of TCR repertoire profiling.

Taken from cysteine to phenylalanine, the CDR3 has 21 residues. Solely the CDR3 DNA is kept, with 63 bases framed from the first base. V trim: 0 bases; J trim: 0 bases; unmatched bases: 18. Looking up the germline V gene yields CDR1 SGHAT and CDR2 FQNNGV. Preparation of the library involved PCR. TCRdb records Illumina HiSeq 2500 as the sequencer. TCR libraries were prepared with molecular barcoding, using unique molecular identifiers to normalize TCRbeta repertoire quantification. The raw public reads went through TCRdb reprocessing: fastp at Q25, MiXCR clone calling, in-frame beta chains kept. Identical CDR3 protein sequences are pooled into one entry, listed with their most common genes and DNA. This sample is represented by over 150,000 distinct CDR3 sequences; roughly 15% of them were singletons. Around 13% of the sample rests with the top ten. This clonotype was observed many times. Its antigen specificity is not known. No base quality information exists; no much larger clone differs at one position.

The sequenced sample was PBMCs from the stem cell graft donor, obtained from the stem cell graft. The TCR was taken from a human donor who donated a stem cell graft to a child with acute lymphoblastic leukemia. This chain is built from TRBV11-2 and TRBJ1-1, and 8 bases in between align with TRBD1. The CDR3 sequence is CASSLEPQGTGGPLLNTEAFF. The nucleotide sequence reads TGTGCCAGCAGCTTAGAGCCGCAAGGGACAGGTGGTCCACTATTGAACACTGAAGCTTTCTTT.